This T cell receptor beta chain derives from a study of vaccination and CD4 T cells after COVID-19. The assay that was used to sequence DNA from cultured CD4+ T cells was the Oncomine TCR Beta short-read assay. TCRdb analysed the PCR reads with MiXCR anew, one entry per CDR3 protein. Here the sample spans about 9,100 distinct CDR3 sequences, about three fifths being singletons. V gave up 11 bases and J gave up 0 bases, with 13 bases separating them. CDR3 length: 13 residues. Germline V lookup: CDR1 MDHEN, CDR2 SYDVKM. Treatment described: approximately 9-day PBMC culture with coronavirus spike peptide pools or control peptides (ViraFEST assay). For this clonotype: Its antigen is not known.

The receptor's source is a human donor with COVID-19. The input for sequencing was cultured CD4+ T cells from blood, taken after SARS-CoV-2 vaccination. The V call is TRBV28, the J call TRBJ1-1, with D perhaps TRBD1 (5 bases). This chain's CDR3 is CAGTDSLNTEAFF. The CDR3 nucleotides read TGTGCCGGGACTGACAGCCTGAACACTGAAGCTTTCTTT. The complete variable domain, with remaining parts taken from reference TRBV28 and TRBJ1-1, reads DVKVTQSSRYLVKRTGEKVFLECVQDMDHENMFWYRQDPGLGLRLIYFSYDVKMKEKGDIPEGYSVSREKKERFSLILESASTNQTSMYLCAGTDSLNTEAFFGQGTRLTVV.